The rows below give T cell receptor beta chains drawn from one sample of a study of post-analysis software for immune sequencing data. TCRdb itself ran the PCR reads through MiXCR, one entry per CDR3 protein. The data show about 820,000 distinct CDR3 sequences, about 53% seen once. What was sequenced was blood. These TCRs come from a girl aged 5 to 17 with multiple sclerosis. The CDR3 runs from the conserved cysteine through the conserved F or W. The D gene is left open where the match is weak. Size tells how often a clone was seen (once, few, many) or the class of an expanded clone, and some rows leave it out.

CDR3 DNA,CDR3 protein,D gene,J gene,V gene,clone size
TGTGCCAGCAGTTTCAGTGGATCAGGGGCGTTTCAGTACTTC,CASSFSGSGAFQYF,-,TRBJ2-4,TRBV12-3/TRBV12-4,-
TGTGCCAGCAGCTCCGGACTTCAGAAGTACTTC,CASSSGLQKYF,-,TRBJ2-5,TRBV7-9,few
TGTGCCAGCAGCGCTCGAGGGACACTGTACACTGAAGCTTTCTTT,CASSARGTLYTEAFF,-,TRBJ1-1,TRBV7-2,once
TGTGCCAGCAGTCCTCTAGGCCATGAGCAGTTCTTC,CASSPLGHEQFF,-,TRBJ2-1,TRBV6-5,few
TGCGCCAGCGCCCGGGCGGGGAGAGATAAGCAGTTCTTC,CASARAGRDKQFF,-,TRBJ2-1,TRBV5-1,-
TGTGCCAGCAGCTTAATCGGGACTAGCGGGGACACCGGGGAGCTGTTTTTT,CASSLIGTSGDTGELFF,TRBD2,TRBJ2-2,TRBV7-9,-
TGTGCCAGCAGCTTAACGCCGTGGCGGGGGAGGTACTCTGGGGCCAACGTCCTGACTTTC,CASSLTPWRGRYSGANVLTF,TRBD2,TRBJ2-6,TRBV7-3,-
TGTGCCAGCAGCCTACGGGGGTCCCACTCTGGGGCCAACGTCCTGACTTTC,CASSLRGSHSGANVLTF,-,TRBJ2-6,TRBV7-2,few
TGCAGCGTAGACAGGGTCGGCACAGATACGCAGTATTTT,CSVDRVGTDTQYF,TRBD1,TRBJ2-3,TRBV29-1,-
TGTGCCAGCAGCAGGGGAAGATCCGAGCAGTACTTC,CASSRGRSEQYF,-,TRBJ2-7,TRBV13,-
TGTGCCAGCAAATTTATGTGGGAAATGGAGACCCAGTACTTC,CASKFMWEMETQYF,-,TRBJ2-5,TRBV6-1,-
TGCAGCGTTAACGGGAGGGCCTCCTACAATGAGCAGTTCTTC,CSVNGRASYNEQFF,TRBD2,TRBJ2-1,TRBV29-1,-
TGCAGCGGCGAAGACGGGAGCTCCTACAATGAGCAGTACTTC,CSGEDGSSYNEQYF,-,TRBJ2-7,TRBV20-1,-
TGCGCCAGCAGCCATGATGTCCAGGGCGGCTATGGCTACACCTTC,CASSHDVQGGYGYTF,-,TRBJ1-2,TRBV4-1,-
TGTGCCAGCAGCAACCAACCTCGGACCGGTACCTACGAGCAGTACTTC,CASSNQPRTGTYEQYF,-,TRBJ2-7,TRBV7-9,few
TGCAGTGCTCAGCCTAGCGGGAGCGTACGAGGAGAGACCCAGTACTTC,CSAQPSGSVRGETQYF,TRBD2,TRBJ2-5,TRBV20-1,-
TGTGCCAGCAGCCATGGACAGAGTAATTCACCCCTCCACTTT,CASSHGQSNSPLHF,-,TRBJ1-6,TRBV28,-
TGCGCCAGCAGCTTGGGGTCAGGACTAGCGGTATCCTACGAGCAGTACTTC,CASSLGSGLAVSYEQYF,TRBD2,TRBJ2-7,TRBV5-1,-
TGCGCCAGCAGCACCTGGACAGGCCCGAATGAAAAACTGTTTTTT,CASSTWTGPNEKLFF,TRBD1,TRBJ1-4,TRBV5-1,-
TGTGCCAGCAGCCAAGATCGGTTCTCCACAGATACGCAGTATTTT,CASSQDRFSTDTQYF,-,TRBJ2-3,TRBV14,-
TGCGCCAGCAGCCATGACCCGGGACTAGTGAGGGAGCAGTACTTC,CASSHDPGLVREQYF,TRBD2,TRBJ2-7,TRBV4-1,few
TGTGCCAGCAGCTCGGACTTTTTATATGGCTACACCTTC,CASSSDFLYGYTF,-,TRBJ1-2,TRBV11-2,-
TGCGCCAGCAGCTTGGTGGCCATCAGGTCGGGGGAGACCCAGTACTTC,CASSLVAIRSGETQYF,-,TRBJ2-5,TRBV5-1,-
TGTGCCATCAGTGAGTCGGGGCGCAATCAGCCCCAGCATTTT,CAISESGRNQPQHF,-,TRBJ1-5,TRBV10-3,-
TGCGCCAGCACTTCCCACGGGACTAGCGGGGGTAGCTCCTACAATGAGCAGTTCTTC,CASTSHGTSGGSSYNEQFF,TRBD2,TRBJ2-1,TRBV5-1,-
TGCGCCAGCAGGCCCCGGGACAGGGGGTTAAACGAGCAGTACTTC,CASRPRDRGLNEQYF,TRBD1,TRBJ2-7,TRBV10-2,-
TGTGCCAGCAGCTACGGGACAGGCCGACAAGAGACCCAGTACTTC,CASSYGTGRQETQYF,TRBD1,TRBJ2-5,TRBV7-3,-
TGCAGTGCCCCCCCCCCTGGGAGGGAAGAGACCCAGTACTTC,CSAPPPGREETQYF,TRBD2,TRBJ2-5,TRBV20-1,few
TGTGCCAGCAGCTCGGGACTAGCGGGAGGTTTCAGCTCCTACGAGCAGTACTTC,CASSSGLAGGFSSYEQYF,TRBD2,TRBJ2-7,TRBV7-9,-
TGTGCCAGCAGTTTATCGCCACCTTTTGAGCAGTACTTC,CASSLSPPFEQYF,-,TRBJ2-7,TRBV27,-
TGTGCCAGCTCAGACGATGTTGGTCAGTGGAGCTCCTACGAGCAGTACTTC,CASSDDVGQWSSYEQYF,-,TRBJ2-7,TRBV18,-
TGTGCCAGCAGCCTGCTAGGTCACACTGAAGCTTTCTTT,CASSLLGHTEAFF,-,TRBJ1-1,TRBV7-8,-
TGTGCCAGCAGCATAACTAGGTCCAATGAGCAGTTCTTC,CASSITRSNEQFF,-,TRBJ2-1,TRBV9,-